This T cell receptor beta chain was profiled in a study of PD-1 blockade in classical Hodgkin lymphoma. Findings of the study overall: There remain no defined causes for the repertoire differences, which possibly reflect disease activity or prior therapy. Excluded were patients who started nivolumab under 1 year after ASCT, a group that had lower diversity.

This CDR3 is 13 amino acids long. With 3 bases removed from V and 5 bases from J, the gap between germline ends came to 10 bases. Germline assignment: CDR1 SGHNT and CDR2 YENEEA. A note on this clone: Its target is unknown.

Assay: immunoSEQ multiplex PCR; the TCRdb copy retains only in-frame clones and omits some. In the table there are about 94,000 clones, 89% of which are singletons. Every one of the patients relapsed after autologous stem cell transplantation (brentuximab vedotin exposure was variable). V and J are TRBV11-3 and TRBJ2-5; D is possibly TRBD1 or TRBD2 (5 bases each). This receptor was taken from a human donor with classical Hodgkin lymphoma. This sample comprised peripheral blood mononuclear cells (PBMCs), obtained before the second cycle of nivolumab. The CDR3 bases are TGTGCCAGCAGCTTCGGTTGGGGGGAGACCCAGTACTTC. This translates into CASSFGWGETQYF.